This TCR beta chain appears in the sequencing data of a study of cytomegalovirus exposure and HLA in healthy donors. PCR used 60 Vbeta primers and 13 Jbeta primers. This table comes from immunoSEQ multiplex PCR, and its TCRdb copy is limited to in-frame clones, with some not included. The sample includes around 180,000 clones, less than 90% of them seen just once. Findings and limits, study-wide: Earlier findings revealed that most TCR beta V segments proved productive either about 87% or about 30% of the time.

CDR1 and CDR2 (germline): SGHDT, YYEEEE. The V segment lost 2 bases and the J segment 10 bases; nucleotides outside the gene matches: 3. The CDR3 is 14 amino acids. Only a few counts were recorded for this clone. Its antigen is unidentified. Sequences were obtained from PBMCs. J is TRBJ1-6 and V is TRBV5-6, with TRBD1 identical over 10 bases. The origin of this receptor is a boy younger than 18 in good health and CMV-seronegative. The CDR3 protein is CASSFGTGASPLHF. DNA for the CDR3: TGTGCCAGCAGCTTTGGGACAGGGGCATCACCCCTCCACTTT.